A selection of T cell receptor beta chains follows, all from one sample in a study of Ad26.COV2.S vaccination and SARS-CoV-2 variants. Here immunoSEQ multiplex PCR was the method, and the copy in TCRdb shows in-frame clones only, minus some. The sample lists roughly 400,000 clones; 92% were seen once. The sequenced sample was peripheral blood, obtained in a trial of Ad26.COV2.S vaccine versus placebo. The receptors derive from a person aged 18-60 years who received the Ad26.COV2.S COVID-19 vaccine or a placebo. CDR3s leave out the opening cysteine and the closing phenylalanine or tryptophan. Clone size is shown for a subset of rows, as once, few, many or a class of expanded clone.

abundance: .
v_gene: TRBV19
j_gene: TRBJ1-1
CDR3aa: ASSSGTGPTEAF

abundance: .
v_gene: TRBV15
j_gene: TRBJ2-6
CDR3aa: ATSRARPGQMISGANVLT

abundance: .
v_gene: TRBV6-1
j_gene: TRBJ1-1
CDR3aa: ASSERNTEAF

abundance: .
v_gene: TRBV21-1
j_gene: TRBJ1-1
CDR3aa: ASSTRVEMNTEAF

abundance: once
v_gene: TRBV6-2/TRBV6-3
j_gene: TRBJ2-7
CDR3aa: ASSTGSSYEQY

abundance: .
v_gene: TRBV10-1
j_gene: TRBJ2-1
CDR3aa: ASSVGIGLDEQF

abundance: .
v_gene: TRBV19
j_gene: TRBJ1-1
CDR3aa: ASSLGTAMNTEAF

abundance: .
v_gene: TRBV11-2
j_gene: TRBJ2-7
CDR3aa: ASSRDRSSYEQY

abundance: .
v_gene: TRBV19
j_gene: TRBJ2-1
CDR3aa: ASSMGGGGPYNEQF

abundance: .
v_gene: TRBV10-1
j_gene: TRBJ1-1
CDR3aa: ASSDGGYGNTEAF

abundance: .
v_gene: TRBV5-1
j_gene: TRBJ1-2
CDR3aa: ASSLEGDIGLGGGYT

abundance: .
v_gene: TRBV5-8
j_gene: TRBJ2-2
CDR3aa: ASSLGPSGELF

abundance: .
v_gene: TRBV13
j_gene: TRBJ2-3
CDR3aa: ASSITSGSTDTQY

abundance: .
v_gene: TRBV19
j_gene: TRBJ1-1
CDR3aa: ASRGGGTGNTEAF

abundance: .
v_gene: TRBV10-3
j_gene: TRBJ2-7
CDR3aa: AISDGTLLEK

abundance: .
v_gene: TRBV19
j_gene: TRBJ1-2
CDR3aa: ASSMTASYGYT

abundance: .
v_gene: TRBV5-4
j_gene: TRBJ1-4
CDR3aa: ARPKDRAGGLNEKLF

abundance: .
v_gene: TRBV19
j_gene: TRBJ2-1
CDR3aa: ATTGGTASYNEQF

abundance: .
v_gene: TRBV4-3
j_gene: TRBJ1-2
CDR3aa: ASSQDQVRGLYGYT

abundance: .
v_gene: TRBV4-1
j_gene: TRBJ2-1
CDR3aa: ASSHIAGAVDEQF

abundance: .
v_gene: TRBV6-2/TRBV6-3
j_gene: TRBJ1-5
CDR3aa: ASSYSPTPSAGQPQH

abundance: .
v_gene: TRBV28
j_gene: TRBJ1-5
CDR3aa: ASNRSKPQH

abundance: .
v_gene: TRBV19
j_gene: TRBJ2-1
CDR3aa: ASNTGQAGYNEQF

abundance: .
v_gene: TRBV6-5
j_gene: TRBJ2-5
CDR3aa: ASSYSSGPGETQY

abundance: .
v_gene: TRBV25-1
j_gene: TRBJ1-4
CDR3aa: ASSAMGTGVEKLF

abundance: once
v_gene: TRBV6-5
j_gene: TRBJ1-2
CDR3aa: ASSYSYGWGVDGYT

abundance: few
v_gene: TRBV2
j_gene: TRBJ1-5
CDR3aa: ASSPGEGNQPQH

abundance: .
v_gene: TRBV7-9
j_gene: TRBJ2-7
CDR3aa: ASSSGTSGVTYEQY

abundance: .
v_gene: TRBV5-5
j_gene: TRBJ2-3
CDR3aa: ASSLGFRSTDTQY

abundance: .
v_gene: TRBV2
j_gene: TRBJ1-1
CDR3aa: ASSETTGYEAF

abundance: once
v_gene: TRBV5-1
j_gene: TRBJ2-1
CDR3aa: ASSTGPDNEQF

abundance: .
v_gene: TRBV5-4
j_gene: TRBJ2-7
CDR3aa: ASSFGTDAGYEQY

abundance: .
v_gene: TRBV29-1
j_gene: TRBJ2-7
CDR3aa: SVSTGSSYEQY

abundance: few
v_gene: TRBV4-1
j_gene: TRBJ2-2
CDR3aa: ASSPDPNTGELF

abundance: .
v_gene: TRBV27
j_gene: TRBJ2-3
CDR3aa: ASRLRGGGNTDTQY

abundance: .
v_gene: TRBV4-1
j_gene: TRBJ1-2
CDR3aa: ASSPTDRIDYGYT

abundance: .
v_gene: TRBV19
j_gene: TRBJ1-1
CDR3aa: ASSIAPDLTGAF

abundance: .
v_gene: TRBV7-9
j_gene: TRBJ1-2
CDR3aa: ASSDLWDSYGYT

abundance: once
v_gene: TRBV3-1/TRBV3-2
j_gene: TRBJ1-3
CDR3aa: ASSQGWVVQVEKSGNTIY

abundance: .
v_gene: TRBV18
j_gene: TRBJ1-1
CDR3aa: ASSGRQGAPFNTEAF

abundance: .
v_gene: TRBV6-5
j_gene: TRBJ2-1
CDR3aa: ASSPTGYYNEQF